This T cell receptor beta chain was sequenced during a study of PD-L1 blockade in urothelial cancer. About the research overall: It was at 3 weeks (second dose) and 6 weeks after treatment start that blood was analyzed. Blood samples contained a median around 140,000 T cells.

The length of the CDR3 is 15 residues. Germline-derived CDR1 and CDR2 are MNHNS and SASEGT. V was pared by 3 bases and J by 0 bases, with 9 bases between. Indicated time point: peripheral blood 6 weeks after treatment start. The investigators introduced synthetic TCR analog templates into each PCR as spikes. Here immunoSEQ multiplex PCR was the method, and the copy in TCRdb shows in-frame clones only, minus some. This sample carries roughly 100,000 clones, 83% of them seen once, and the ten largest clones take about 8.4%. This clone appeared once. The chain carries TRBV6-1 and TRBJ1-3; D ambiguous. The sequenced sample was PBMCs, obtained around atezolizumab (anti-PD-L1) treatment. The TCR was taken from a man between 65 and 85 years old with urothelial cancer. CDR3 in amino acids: CASSERADSGNTIYF. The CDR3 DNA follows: TGTGCCAGCAGTGAGAGAGCGGACTCTGGAAACACCATATATTTT.